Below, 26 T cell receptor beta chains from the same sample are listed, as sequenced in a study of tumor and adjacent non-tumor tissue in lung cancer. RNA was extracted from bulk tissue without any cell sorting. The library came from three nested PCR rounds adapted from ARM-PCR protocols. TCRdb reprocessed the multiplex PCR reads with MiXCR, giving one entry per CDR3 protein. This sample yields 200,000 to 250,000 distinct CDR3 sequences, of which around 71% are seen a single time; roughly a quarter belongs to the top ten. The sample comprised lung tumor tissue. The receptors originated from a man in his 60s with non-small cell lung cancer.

CDR3 region: CASSSTQGHQETQYF. DNA for the CDR3: TGTGCCAGCAGCTCCACGCAGGGTCACCAAGAGACCCAGTACTTC. The rearrangement uses TRBV5-6 and TRBJ2-5; D might be TRBD1 (5 bases). Germline CDR1 reads SGHDT; CDR2 reads YYEEEE. Between the trimmed V and J ends, which lost 3 bases and 0 bases, there was a span of 12 bases. The CDR3 length is 15 residues.

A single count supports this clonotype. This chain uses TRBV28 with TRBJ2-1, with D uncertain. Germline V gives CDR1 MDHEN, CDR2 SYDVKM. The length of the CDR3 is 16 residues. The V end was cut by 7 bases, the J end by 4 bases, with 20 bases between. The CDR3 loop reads CASILSPVRGYNEQFF. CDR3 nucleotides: TGTGCCAGCATCCTGAGCCCCGTCCGTGGATACAATGAGCAGTTCTTC.

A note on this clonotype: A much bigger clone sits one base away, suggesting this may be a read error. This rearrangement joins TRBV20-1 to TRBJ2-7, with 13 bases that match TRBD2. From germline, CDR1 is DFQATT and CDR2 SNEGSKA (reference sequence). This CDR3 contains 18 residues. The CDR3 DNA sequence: TGCAGTCCTAGCCCTCAAGGACTAGCGGGAGAATGGGGTTACGAGCAGTACTTC. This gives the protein CSPSPQGLAGEWGYEQYF.

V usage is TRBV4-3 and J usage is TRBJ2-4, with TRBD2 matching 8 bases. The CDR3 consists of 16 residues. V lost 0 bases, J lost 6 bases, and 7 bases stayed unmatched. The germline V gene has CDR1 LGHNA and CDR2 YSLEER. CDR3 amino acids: CASSQEPSGSVNIQYF. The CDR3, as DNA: TGCGCCAGCAGCCAAGAACCAAGCGGGAGCGTAAACATTCAGTACTTC.

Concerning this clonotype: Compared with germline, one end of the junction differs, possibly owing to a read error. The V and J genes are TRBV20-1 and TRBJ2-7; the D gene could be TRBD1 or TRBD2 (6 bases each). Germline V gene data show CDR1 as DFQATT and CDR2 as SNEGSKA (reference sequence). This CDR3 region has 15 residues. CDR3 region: CSGRDPRGQPYEQYF. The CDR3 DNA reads TGCAGTGGTAGAGACCCCCGGGGGCAGCCCTACGAGCAGTACTTC.

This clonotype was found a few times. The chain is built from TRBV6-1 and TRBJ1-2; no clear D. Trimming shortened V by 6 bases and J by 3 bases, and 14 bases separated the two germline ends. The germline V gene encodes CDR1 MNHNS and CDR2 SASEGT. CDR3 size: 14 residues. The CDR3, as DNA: TGTGCCAGCAGGGATGGGCAGTTGGACTATGGCTACACCTTC. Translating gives CASRDGQLDYGYTF.

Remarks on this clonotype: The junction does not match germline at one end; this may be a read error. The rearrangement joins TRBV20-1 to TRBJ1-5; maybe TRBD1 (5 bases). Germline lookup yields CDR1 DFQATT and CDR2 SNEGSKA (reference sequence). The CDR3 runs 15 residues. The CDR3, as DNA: TGCAGTGCTAGCCGGGACGCGAATAGCAATCAGGCCCAGCATTTT. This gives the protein CSASRDANSNQAQHF.

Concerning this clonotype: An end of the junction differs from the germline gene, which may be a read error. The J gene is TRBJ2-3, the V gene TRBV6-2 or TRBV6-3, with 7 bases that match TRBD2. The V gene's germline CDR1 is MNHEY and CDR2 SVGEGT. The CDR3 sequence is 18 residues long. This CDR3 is CASSYEAGVPPSIDTQYF. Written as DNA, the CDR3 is TGTGCCAGTAGTTACGAGGCGGGAGTCCCGCCTAGCATAGATACGCAGTATTTT.

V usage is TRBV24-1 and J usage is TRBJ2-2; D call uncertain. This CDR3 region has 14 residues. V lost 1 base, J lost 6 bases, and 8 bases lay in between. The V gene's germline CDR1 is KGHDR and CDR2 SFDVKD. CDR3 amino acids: CATSDFGGSGELFF. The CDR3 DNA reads TGTGCCACCAGTGATTTTGGTGGTTCCGGGGAGCTGTTTTTT.

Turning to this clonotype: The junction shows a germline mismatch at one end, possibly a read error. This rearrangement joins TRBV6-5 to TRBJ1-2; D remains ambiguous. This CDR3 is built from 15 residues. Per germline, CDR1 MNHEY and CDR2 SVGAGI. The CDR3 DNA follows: TGTGCTAGCAGTTACTCGCCCATGGACGGCTATGGCTACACCTTC. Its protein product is CASSYSPMDGYGYTF.

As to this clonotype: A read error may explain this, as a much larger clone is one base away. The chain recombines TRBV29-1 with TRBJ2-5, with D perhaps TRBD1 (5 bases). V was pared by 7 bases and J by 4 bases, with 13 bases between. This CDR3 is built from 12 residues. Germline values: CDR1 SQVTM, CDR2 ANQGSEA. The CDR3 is CSADSGRETQYF. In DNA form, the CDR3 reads TGCAGCGCTGACAGTGGCCGAGAGACCCAGTACTTC. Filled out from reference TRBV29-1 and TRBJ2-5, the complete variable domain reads SAVISQKPSRDICQRGTSLTIQCQVDSQVTMMFWYRQQPGQSLTLIATANQGSEATYESGFVIDKFPISRPNLTFSTLTVSNMSPEDSSIYLCSADSGRETQYFGPGTRLLVL.

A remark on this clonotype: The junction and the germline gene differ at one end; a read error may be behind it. CDR3 protein: CANSQSQTIDKEQFF. In DNA, the CDR3 is TGCGCCAACAGCCAATCACAGACCATTGACAAAGAGCAGTTCTTC. The V gene is TRBV4-1, the J gene TRBJ2-1, with D unclear. Germline assignment: CDR1 MGHRA and CDR2 YSYEKL. This CDR3 is 15 amino acids long.

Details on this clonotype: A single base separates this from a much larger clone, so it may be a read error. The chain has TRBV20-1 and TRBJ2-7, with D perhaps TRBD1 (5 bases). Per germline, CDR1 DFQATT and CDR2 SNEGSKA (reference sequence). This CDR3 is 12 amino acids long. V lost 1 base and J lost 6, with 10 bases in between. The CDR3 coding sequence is TGCAGTGCTAGAGTCGCAGGGCTCGAGCAGTACTTC. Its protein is CSARVAGLEQYF.

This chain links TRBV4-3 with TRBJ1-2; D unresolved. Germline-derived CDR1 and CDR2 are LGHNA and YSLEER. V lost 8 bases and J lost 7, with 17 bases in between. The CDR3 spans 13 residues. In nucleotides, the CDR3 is TGCGCCAGCGGCCCCTCTGGGGAAGGTGGCTACACCTTC. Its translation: CASGPSGEGGYTF.

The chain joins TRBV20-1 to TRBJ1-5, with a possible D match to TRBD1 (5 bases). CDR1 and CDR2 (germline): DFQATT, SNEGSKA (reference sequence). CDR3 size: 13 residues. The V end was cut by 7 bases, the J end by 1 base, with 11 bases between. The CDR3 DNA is TGCAGTGTTAGGGGTCTCAGCAATCAGCCCCAGCATTTT. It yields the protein CSVRGLSNQPQHF.

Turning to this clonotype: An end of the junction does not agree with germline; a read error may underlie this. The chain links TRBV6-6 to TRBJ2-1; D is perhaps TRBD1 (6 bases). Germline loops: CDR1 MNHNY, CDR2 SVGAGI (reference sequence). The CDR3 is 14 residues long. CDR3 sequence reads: CASTGTTNHNGQFF. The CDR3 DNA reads TGTGCCAGCACCGGGACAACCAATCACAATGGGCAGTTTTTC.

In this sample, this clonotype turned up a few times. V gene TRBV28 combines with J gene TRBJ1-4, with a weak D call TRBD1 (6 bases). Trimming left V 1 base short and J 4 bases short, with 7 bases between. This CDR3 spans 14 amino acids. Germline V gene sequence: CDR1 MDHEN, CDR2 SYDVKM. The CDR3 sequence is CASSLSGVNEKLFF. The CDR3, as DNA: TGTGCCAGCAGTTTATCAGGGGTTAATGAAAAACTGTTTTTT.

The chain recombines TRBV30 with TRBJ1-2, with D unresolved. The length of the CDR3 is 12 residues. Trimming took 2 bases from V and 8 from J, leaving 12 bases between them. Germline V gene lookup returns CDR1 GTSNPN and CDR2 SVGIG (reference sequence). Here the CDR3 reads CAWSHPAGGYTF. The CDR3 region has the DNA TGTGCCTGGAGTCACCCCGCCGGGGGCTACACCTTC.

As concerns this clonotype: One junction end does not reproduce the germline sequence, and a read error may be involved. The CDR3 sequence is CCARPPPWDRDLNEQYF. The CDR3 nucleotides read TGCTGTGCTAGACCACCTCCCTGGGACAGGGACCTCAACGAGCAGTATTTC. The chain joins TRBV20-1 to TRBJ2-7, with 9 bases identical to TRBD1. The CDR3 spans 17 residues. In germline, CDR1 is DFQATT, CDR2 SNEGSKA (reference sequence).

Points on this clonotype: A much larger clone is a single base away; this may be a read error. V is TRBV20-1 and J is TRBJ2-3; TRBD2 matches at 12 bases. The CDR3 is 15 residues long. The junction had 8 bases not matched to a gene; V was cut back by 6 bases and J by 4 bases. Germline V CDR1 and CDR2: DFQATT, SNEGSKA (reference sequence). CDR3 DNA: TGCAGTGCCACTCCTAGCGGGAGGGCCCCAGATACGCAGTATTTT. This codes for CSATPSGRAPDTQYF.

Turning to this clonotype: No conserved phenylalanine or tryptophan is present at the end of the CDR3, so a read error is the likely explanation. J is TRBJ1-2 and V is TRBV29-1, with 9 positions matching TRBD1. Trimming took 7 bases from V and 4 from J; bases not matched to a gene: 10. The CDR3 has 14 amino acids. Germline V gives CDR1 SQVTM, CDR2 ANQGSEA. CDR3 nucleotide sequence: TGCAGCGATTCACAGGGGGCCCGTGCCTATGGCTACACCTCC. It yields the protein CSDSQGARAYGYTS.

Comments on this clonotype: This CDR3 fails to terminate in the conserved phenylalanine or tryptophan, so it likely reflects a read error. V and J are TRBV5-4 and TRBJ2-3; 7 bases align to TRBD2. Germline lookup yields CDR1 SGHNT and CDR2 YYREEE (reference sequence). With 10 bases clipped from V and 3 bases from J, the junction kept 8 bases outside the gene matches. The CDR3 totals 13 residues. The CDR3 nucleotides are TGTGCCGGGAAGACGGGGGGTACAGATACGCAGTATCTT. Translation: CAGKTGGTDTQYL.

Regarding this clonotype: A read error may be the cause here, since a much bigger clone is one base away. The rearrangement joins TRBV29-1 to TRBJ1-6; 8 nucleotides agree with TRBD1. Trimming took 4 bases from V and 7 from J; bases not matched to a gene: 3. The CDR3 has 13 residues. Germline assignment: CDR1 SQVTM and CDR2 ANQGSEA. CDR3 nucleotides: TGCAGCGTTGGACAGGGGAACAATTCACCCCTCCACTTT. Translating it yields CSVGQGNNSPLHF.

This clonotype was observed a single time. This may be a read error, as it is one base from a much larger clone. The chain's CDR3 is CVSSISNSGANVLTF. The DNA of the CDR3 is TGTGTCAGTAGTATTTCTAACTCTGGGGCCAACGTCCTGACTTTC. The chain has TRBV19 and TRBJ2-6; D remains unclear. Germline values: CDR1 LNHDA, CDR2 SQIVND (reference sequence). There are 15 residues in the CDR3.

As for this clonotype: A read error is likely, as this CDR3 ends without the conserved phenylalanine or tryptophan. The CDR3 sequence is CSAGGGQGAEEQYL. The CDR3 DNA reads as TGCAGTGCTGGCGGGGGACAGGGGGCTGAGGAGCAGTACCTC. This chain uses TRBV20-1 with TRBJ2-7, with TRBD1 identical over 12 bases. J gave up 7 bases and V 5 bases, and 9 bases lay outside the gene matches. CDR1 and CDR2 (germline): DFQATT, SNEGSKA (reference sequence). This CDR3 contains 14 residues.

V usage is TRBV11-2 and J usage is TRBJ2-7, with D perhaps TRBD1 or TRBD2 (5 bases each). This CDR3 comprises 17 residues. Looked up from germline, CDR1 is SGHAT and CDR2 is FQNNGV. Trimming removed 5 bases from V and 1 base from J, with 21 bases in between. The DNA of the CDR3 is TGTGCCAGCAGCCGGGTGGGACGGGCCATCGAATCCTACGAGCAGTACTTC. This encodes CASSRVGRAIESYEQYF.